This is a list of T cell receptor beta chains from one sample in a study of shared clonotypes between healthy human individuals. Using immunoSEQ multiplex PCR, the repertoire was profiled, and TCRdb retains in-frame clones only, with some absent. The profile covers about 710,000 clones, with 73% appearing a single time and around 2% taken by the ten largest. The source material was memory CD4+ T cells sorted from blood. These receptors were collected from a woman in her 30s in good health. CDR3s include the opening cysteine and the closing phenylalanine or tryptophan. A D gene is named only where the DNA matches it firmly. Not all rows give a size; the values are once, few, many and, for expanded clones, a class.

v_gene	j_gene	abundance	d_gene	CDR3aa	CDR3nt
TRBV6-4	TRBJ2-1	.	.	CASSPQRDSYNEQFF	TGTGCCAGCAGTCCCCAGCGTGACTCCTACAATGAGCAGTTCTTC
TRBV29-1	TRBJ2-4	.	.	CSVFRGTKNIQYF	TGCAGTGTCTTCAGGGGCACCAAAAACATTCAGTACTTC
TRBV2	TRBJ1-5	.	TRBD1	CASSPGQGGNQPQHF	TGTGCCAGCAGTCCCGGACAGGGCGGCAATCAGCCCCAGCATTTT
TRBV9	TRBJ1-1	.	TRBD1	CASSVTGVETEAFF	TGTGCCAGCAGCGTGACAGGGGTTGAGACTGAAGCTTTCTTT
TRBV5-4	TRBJ1-2	.	.	CASSLDGRANYGYTF	TGTGCCAGCAGCTTGGACGGCAGAGCTAACTATGGCTACACCTTC
TRBV5-1	TRBJ1-1	.	TRBD1	CASSFGDRASTEAFF	TGCGCCAGCAGCTTTGGGGACAGGGCCTCCACTGAAGCTTTCTTT
TRBV18	TRBJ2-7	.	TRBD1	CASSPNRDRRGEQYF	TGTGCCAGCTCACCTAACCGGGACAGGAGGGGCGAGCAGTACTTC
TRBV5-1	TRBJ2-5	.	TRBD2	CASSLGRGQETQYF	TGCGCCAGCAGCTTGGGGCGGGGGCAAGAGACCCAGTACTTC
TRBV7-2	TRBJ2-7	.	TRBD2	CASSSQRGAYEQYF	TGTGCCAGCAGCTCGCAGCGGGGTGCCTACGAGCAGTACTTC
TRBV25-1	TRBJ2-7	few	TRBD2	CASGSDGRSYEQYF	TGTGCCAGCGGGAGTGACGGGAGGTCCTACGAGCAGTACTTC
TRBV2	TRBJ2-1	.	TRBD2	CASSVITSGRATRFF	TGTGCCAGCAGTGTTATAACTAGCGGGAGGGCCACCAGGTTCTTC
TRBV28	TRBJ1-5	.	.	CASSLRFQPQHF	TGTGCCAGCAGCCTTCGTTTTCAGCCCCAGCATTTT
TRBV5-6	TRBJ2-7	.	.	CASSPGQDEQYF	TGTGCCAGCAGCCCCGGACAAGACGAGCAGTACTTC
TRBV6-5	TRBJ2-2	.	.	CASSNLGGRTGELFF	TGTGCCAGCAGTAACTTGGGGGGGCGAACCGGGGAGCTGTTTTTT
TRBV11-2	TRBJ2-5	.	.	CASSSWGIGLGETQYF	TGTGCCAGCAGCTCCTGGGGAATCGGTCTAGGGGAGACCCAGTACTTC
TRBV28	TRBJ1-1	.	TRBD1	CASRDRAVEAFF	TGTGCCAGCCGAGACAGGGCAGTTGAAGCTTTCTTT
TRBV25-1	TRBJ2-5	.	.	CASSAPSRGEETQYF	TGTGCCAGCAGTGCCCCCAGTCGGGGAGAAGAGACCCAGTACTTC
TRBV27	TRBJ2-1	.	TRBD2	CASSHQGLVGEQFF	TGTGCCAGCAGTCACCAGGGACTAGTGGGTGAGCAGTTCTTC
TRBV5-6	TRBJ1-4	.	TRBD1	CASSMGQSYEKLFF	TGTGCCAGCAGCATGGGACAGTCCTACGAAAAACTGTTTTTT
TRBV7-2	TRBJ2-5	.	.	CASSQTEQAFETQYF	TGTGCCAGCAGTCAAACCGAACAGGCTTTCGAGACCCAGTACTTC
TRBV11-2	TRBJ1-2	few	TRBD1	CASSLPQGNYGYTF	TGTGCCAGCAGCCTACCACAGGGGAACTATGGCTACACCTTC
TRBV28	TRBJ2-7	.	.	CASRRGPNDPYEQYF	TGTGCCAGCAGACGGGGACCCAACGATCCCTACGAGCAGTACTTC
TRBV13	TRBJ1-3	.	.	CASGVSGPWMNTIYF	TGTGCCAGCGGAGTGTCGGGACCGTGGATGAACACCATATATTTT
TRBV6-1	TRBJ1-1	.	.	CASSSLRGGTEAFF	TGTGCCAGCAGTTCGTTACGGGGTGGCACTGAAGCTTTCTTT
TRBV4-1	TRBJ2-5	.	.	CASSQVRGGLQETQYF	TGCGCCAGCAGCCAAGTCCGAGGAGGACTACAAGAGACCCAGTACTTC
TRBV5-1	TRBJ2-1	once	TRBD1	CASRQGAKNEQFF	TGCGCCAGCAGACAGGGGGCAAAGAATGAGCAGTTCTTC
TRBV28	TRBJ2-3	.	TRBD2	CASSYAGTKDTQYF	TGTGCCAGCAGTTACGCCGGGACTAAAGATACGCAGTATTTT
TRBV30	TRBJ1-2	few	TRBD1	CAWTGTVVLGYTF	TGTGCCTGGACCGGGACAGTCGTTCTCGGCTACACCTTC
TRBV5-1	TRBJ1-1	.	.	CASRGGSWGTEAFF	TGCGCCAGCAGGGGAGGGAGCTGGGGAACTGAAGCTTTCTTT
TRBV5-1	TRBJ1-3	.	TRBD1	CASSSGTEIYSGNTIYF	TGCGCCAGCAGCTCCGGGACAGAGATTTACTCTGGAAACACCATATATTTT
TRBV28	TRBJ2-1	.	TRBD2	CASSYTAGGRSYNEQFF	TGTGCCAGCAGTTATACAGCGGGAGGACGCTCCTACAATGAGCAGTTCTTC
TRBV29-1	TRBJ2-7	.	.	CSVALDTSYEQYF	TGCAGCGTCGCCTTGGACACCTCCTACGAGCAGTACTTC
TRBV9	TRBJ2-3	.	TRBD2	CASSTRTSGTDTQYF	TGTGCCAGCAGCACCCGGACTAGCGGCACAGATACGCAGTATTTT
TRBV19	TRBJ2-1	.	TRBD1	CASRQGAAYNEQFF	TGTGCCAGTAGGCAGGGGGCGGCCTACAATGAGCAGTTCTTC
TRBV11-2	TRBJ2-5	.	.	CASSLDNQETQYF	TGTGCCAGCAGCTTAGACAACCAAGAGACCCAGTACTTC
TRBV28	TRBJ1-1	few	TRBD1	CASSLPTGDVEAFF	TGTGCCAGCAGTCTCCCCACAGGGGACGTCGAAGCTTTCTTT
TRBV7-9	TRBJ2-7	once	TRBD1	CASSPPDRGEQYF	TGTGCCAGCAGCCCCCCGGACAGGGGGGAGCAGTACTTC
TRBV30	TRBJ1-5	.	.	CAWSAGRNQPQHF	TGTGCCTGGAGTGCCGGCCGCAATCAGCCCCAGCATTTT
TRBV7-6	TRBJ1-1	.	.	CASSRDWTNTEAFF	TGTGCCAGCAGCCGGGACTGGACGAACACTGAAGCTTTCTTT
TRBV5-1	TRBJ1-2	.	TRBD1	CASSLDGRGKKANYGYTF	TGCGCCAGCAGCTTGGACGGCAGGGGGAAGAAGGCTAACTATGGCTACACCTTC
TRBV7-8	TRBJ2-5	.	.	CASSFKRAQETQYF	TGTGCCAGCAGCTTCAAGCGGGCACAAGAGACCCAGTACTTC
TRBV7-8	TRBJ2-7	.	.	CASSPGKAEEQYF	TGTGCCAGCAGCCCTGGGAAAGCGGAGGAGCAGTACTTC
TRBV11-2	TRBJ2-3	.	TRBD1	CASRQGQVNTDTQYF	TGTGCCAGCAGGCAGGGACAGGTGAACACAGATACGCAGTATTTT
TRBV20-1	TRBJ2-5	once	.	CSARSRGNQYF	TGCAGTGCTAGGTCTCGCGGCAACCAGTACTTC
TRBV4-2	TRBJ2-7	.	.	CASSQDGGRGSYEQYF	TGTGCCAGCAGCCAAGACGGGGGCCGGGGGTCTTACGAGCAGTACTTC
TRBV25-1	TRBJ1-5	.	.	CASRGAESNQPQHF	TGTGCCAGCAGGGGTGCAGAAAGCAATCAGCCCCAGCATTTT
TRBV4-2	TRBJ2-1	.	.	CASSQDWAVEQFF	TGTGCCAGCAGCCAAGATTGGGCGGTTGAGCAGTTCTTC
TRBV4-2	TRBJ2-6	.	.	CASSFDFSGANVLTF	TGTGCCAGCAGCTTCGACTTCTCTGGGGCCAACGTCCTGACTTTC
TRBV5-1	TRBJ2-1	.	.	CASSLAGRAFNEQFF	TGCGCCAGCAGCTTGGCCGGAAGGGCTTTCAATGAGCAGTTCTTC
TRBV5-1	TRBJ1-3	.	TRBD1	CASSTRTGVGNTIYF	TGCGCCAGCAGCACCCGGACAGGGGTGGGAAACACCATATATTTT
TRBV6-1	TRBJ2-7	.	.	CASSEPLSREQYF	TGTGCCAGCAGTGAGCCCCTCTCCAGGGAGCAGTACTTC
TRBV27	TRBJ1-1	once	.	CASSLLGAGTEAFF	TGTGCCAGCAGTTTATTAGGGGCGGGCACTGAAGCTTTCTTT
TRBV27	TRBJ1-5	once	.	CASSSSTGSKGPQHF	TGTGCCAGCAGTTCATCGACGGGGTCAAAGGGGCCCCAGCATTTT
TRBV19	TRBJ1-5	.	.	CASNRYSNQPQHF	TGTGCCAGTAATCGGTATAGCAATCAGCCCCAGCATTTT
TRBV2	TRBJ2-1	.	.	CASNPSGLEQFF	TGTGCCAGCAATCCATCGGGACTGGAGCAGTTCTTC
TRBV30	TRBJ2-7	.	TRBD1	CAWSAGTARQQYF	TGTGCCTGGAGTGCCGGGACAGCTCGCCAGCAGTACTTC
TRBV28	TRBJ1-5	.	.	CASSLSRLDQPQHF	TGTGCCAGCAGTTTATCTCGGCTTGATCAGCCCCAGCATTTT